The T cell receptor beta chain under discussion was sequenced for a study of Graves' ophthalmopathy and Graves' hyperthyroidism. General study results and limits: Progression of ophthalmopathy was predicted by the model with around 68% sensitivity and 72% to 85% specificity.

This CDR3 is 14 amino acids long. Deletions cut 7 bases from V and 0 bases from J, with 12 bases between. Transcripts of RNA were the source for amplifying TCR beta CDR3 regions. First-round RT-PCR employed HTBI primers, with a second-round multiplex PCR after it. TCRdb used MiXCR to reprocess the multiplex PCR reads, holding one entry per CDR3 protein. The sample contains hundreds of thousands of distinct CDR3 sequences, 20% to 25% of which appear only once. On this clonotype itself: Its target is unknown.

Researchers classed hyperthyroidism as stable given no ophthalmopathy within 18 months of follow-up. Establishment of the diagnosis relied upon clinical symptoms, serum thyroxine, TRAb, thyroid ultrasound and orbital computed tomography. What was sequenced was peripheral blood. The TCR comes from a woman between 18 and 30 years old with stable Graves' hyperthyroidism. Some clones in this sample may be carry-over from other donors' samples. V gene TRBV12-3 or TRBV12-4 combines with J gene TRBJ1-1, with D hard to call. Written as DNA, the CDR3 is TGTGCCAGCACCTCTACTGTGATGAACACTGAAGCTTTCTTT. Amino acids: CASTSTVMNTEAFF.